A selection of T cell receptor beta chains follows, all from one sample in a study of T cell responses to AZD1222 COVID-19 vaccine. Produced via immunoSEQ multiplex PCR; TCRdb's table is partial and in-frame only. The sample consists of roughly 90,000 clones, roughly 89% of them appearing once. Sequenced material: peripheral blood, taken 28 days after the second AZD1222 dose. The receptors here all came from an adult who received the AZD1222 COVID-19 vaccine. Each CDR3 is given with its conserved first and last residue.

V gene,CDR3 protein
TRBV27,CASSLSGGGWEETQYF
TRBV10-2,CASSEYARLGNTIYF
TRBV4-1,CASSVRLQETQYF
TRBV11-3,CASSSPLGGVTDTQYF
TRBV12-3/TRBV12-4,CASRNTVQETQYF
TRBV28,CASNLGGHNSPLHF
TRBV5-1,CASSQASGGNEQFF
TRBV28,CASKSGGANTEAFF
TRBV7-3,CASSVDRATEAFF
TRBV29-1,CSVGWLQEDYTF
TRBV19,CASSPPGTGGLGNQPQHF
TRBV5-4,CASSSTRVVTEAFF
TRBV6-5,CASSPGQGLNQPQHF
TRBV4-2,CASSQGGGEYNEQFF
TRBV27,CASSAGTANTEAFF
TRBV11-2,CASSLEGHTLYNEQFF
TRBV15,CATSRDRLAGGLGEQFF
TRBV14,CASSQRTSTDTQYF
TRBV6-5,CASNRQGRTEAFF
TRBV18,CASSPDYQRSDTQYF
TRBV7-9,CASSSDRGGQPQHF
TRBV5-6,CASSLWQGSTDTQYF
TRBV15,CATSRDYASSGNTIYF
TRBV27,CASSLTHRQGYNEQFF